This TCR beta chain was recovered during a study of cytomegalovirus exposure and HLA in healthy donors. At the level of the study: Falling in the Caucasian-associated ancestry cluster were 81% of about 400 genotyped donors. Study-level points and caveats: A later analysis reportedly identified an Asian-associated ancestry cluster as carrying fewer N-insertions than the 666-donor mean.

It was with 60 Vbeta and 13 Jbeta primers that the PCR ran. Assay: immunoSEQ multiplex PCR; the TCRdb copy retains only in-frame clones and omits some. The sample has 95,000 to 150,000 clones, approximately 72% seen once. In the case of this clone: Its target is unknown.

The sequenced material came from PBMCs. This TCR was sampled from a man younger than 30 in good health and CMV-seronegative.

The CDR3 loop is CATSRAPTGAQPQHF. For the CDR3, the DNA is TGTGCCACCAGCAGAGCCCCCACAGGGGCTCAGCCCCAGCATTTT. The V call is TRBV15, the J call TRBJ1-5; 7 bases align to TRBD1. The CDR3 loop spans 15 amino acids. Trimming removed 1 base from V and 6 bases from J; junction bases left unmatched: 6. Looked up from germline, CDR1 is LNHNV and CDR2 is YYDKDF (reference sequence).